The clone carrying this T cell receptor (beta chain) was found a few times. Original handling: It was from reference gene primer amplification that nucleated cell counts were estimated. Method: immunoSEQ multiplex PCR; TCRdb's copy keeps in-frame clones and lacks some. D and trimming come from the DNA, and the V and J calls and clone size come from that table. Altogether around 57,000 clones are present, around 88% being singletons, with the ten largest covering about 18%. CDR1 SGHDN and CDR2 FVKESK come from the germline V gene. Trimming took 0 bases from V and 3 from J, leaving 11 bases between them. This CDR3 region has 15 residues. This sample was taken from a study of blood T cell repertoires in COVID-19. Study information: Acute and convalescent COVID-19 samples came from the United States, Italy and Spain. PBMCs, B-cell-depleted T cells, or T cells were the source of the cDNA or gDNA that made up the material.

The sequence derives from an elderly woman with active COVID-19. The chain carries TRBV14 and TRBJ2-5, with D possibly being TRBD2 (5 bases). The sample was peripheral blood. The CDR3: CASSQDEDWEETQYF. In nucleotides, the CDR3 is TGTGCCAGCAGCCAAGATGAGGACTGGGAAGAGACCCAGTACTTC.